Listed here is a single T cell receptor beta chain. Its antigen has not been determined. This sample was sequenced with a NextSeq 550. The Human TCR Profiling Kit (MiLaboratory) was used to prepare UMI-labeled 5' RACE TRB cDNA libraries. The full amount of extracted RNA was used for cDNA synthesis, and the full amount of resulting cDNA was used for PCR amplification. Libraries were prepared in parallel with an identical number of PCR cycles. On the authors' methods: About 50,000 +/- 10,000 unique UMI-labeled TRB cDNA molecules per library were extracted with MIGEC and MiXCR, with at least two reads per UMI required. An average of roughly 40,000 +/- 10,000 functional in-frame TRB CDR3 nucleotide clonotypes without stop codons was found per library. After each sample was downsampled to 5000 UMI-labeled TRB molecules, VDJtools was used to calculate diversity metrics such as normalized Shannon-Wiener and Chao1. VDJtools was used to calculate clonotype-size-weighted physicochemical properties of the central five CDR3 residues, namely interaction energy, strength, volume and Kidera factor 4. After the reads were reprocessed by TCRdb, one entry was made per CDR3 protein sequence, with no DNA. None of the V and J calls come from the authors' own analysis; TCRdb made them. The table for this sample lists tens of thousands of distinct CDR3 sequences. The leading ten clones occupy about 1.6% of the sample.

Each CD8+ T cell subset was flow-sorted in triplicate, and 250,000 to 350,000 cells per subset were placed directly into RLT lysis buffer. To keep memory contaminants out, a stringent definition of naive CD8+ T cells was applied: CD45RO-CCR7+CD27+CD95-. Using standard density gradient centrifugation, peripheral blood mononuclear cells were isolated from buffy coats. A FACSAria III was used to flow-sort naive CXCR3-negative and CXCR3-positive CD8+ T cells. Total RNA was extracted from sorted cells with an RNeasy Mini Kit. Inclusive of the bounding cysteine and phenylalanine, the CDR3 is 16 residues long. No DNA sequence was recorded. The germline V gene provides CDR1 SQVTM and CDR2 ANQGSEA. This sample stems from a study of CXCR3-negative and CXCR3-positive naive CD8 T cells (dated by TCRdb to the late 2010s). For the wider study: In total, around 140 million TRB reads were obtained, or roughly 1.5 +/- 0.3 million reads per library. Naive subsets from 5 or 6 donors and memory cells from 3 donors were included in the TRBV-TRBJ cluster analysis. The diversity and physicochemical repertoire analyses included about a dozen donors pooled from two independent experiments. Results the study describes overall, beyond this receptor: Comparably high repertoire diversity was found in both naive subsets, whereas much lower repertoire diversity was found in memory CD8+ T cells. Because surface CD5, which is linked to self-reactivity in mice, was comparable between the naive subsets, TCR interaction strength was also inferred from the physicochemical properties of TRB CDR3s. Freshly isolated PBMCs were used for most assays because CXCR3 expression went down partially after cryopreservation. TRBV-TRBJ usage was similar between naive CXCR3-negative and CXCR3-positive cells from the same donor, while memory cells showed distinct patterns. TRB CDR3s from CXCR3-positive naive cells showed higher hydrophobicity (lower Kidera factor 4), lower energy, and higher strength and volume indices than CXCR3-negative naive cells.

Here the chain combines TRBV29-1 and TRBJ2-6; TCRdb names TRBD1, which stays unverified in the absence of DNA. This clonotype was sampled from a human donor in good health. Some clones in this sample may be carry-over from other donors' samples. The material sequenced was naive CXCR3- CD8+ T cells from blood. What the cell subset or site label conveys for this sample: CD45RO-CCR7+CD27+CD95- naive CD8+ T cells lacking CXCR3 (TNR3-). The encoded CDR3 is CSVARDRGTGANVLTF.